This T cell receptor beta chain was captured by sequencing in a study of T cell responses to AZD1222 COVID-19 vaccine. The germline CDR1 and CDR2 sequences are SGHRS and YFSETQ. This CDR3 comprises 15 residues. V dropped 7 bases and J dropped 3 bases, with 16 bases sitting between them. Profiled with immunoSEQ multiplex PCR; TCRdb holds only in-frame clones, not every one. This table has approximately 130,000 clones, over 75% appearing once. Study outcomes and limitations: Two AZD1222 doses significantly raised spike-specific TCR breadth and depth over controls. A mostly white British donor set with more females was recruited, and clonal diversity was possibly underestimated.

Turning to this clone: The antigen remains unidentified.

Sequenced here: peripheral blood, sampled on day 0 of AZD1222 vaccination. The chain combines TRBV5-1 with TRBJ1-4; a weak D match, TRBD1 (6 bases). The TCR originated in an adult in good health. Here the CDR3 DNA reads TGCGCCAGCGCCGCAGGGGCTCAGGCTAATGAAAAACTGTTTTTT. This translates into CASAAGAQANEKLFF. Full variable domain (missing parts from reference TRBV5-1 and TRBJ1-4): KAGVTQTPRYLIKTRGQQVTLSCSPISGHRSVSWYQQTPGQGLQFLFEYFSETQRNKGNFPGRFSGRQFSNSRSEMNVSTLELGDSALYLCASAAGAQANEKLFFGSGTQLSVL.